The 10 T cell receptor beta chains reported below all come from one sample, sequenced in a study of human T cells and chemical hapten exposure. Stated time point: patch test 1, 2 weeks after DPC sensitization. The treatment denotes: therapeutic diphenylcyclopropenone sensitization with weekly scalp DPC. TCRdb reprocessed the RACE reads with MiXCR, giving one entry per CDR3 protein. The table has under 200,000 distinct CDR3 sequences, about 14% seen once. The specimen comprised whole blood, sampled in connection with sensitization to the hapten diphenylcyclopropenone (DPC). These receptors came from a woman younger than 45 with alopecia areata. Some clones in this sample may be carry-over from other donors' samples.

This clonotype was seen more than once but under ten times. The chain joins TRBV7-8 to TRBJ2-5; no clear D. Trimming pared 2 bases from V and 3 bases from J, leaving 10 bases between. Germline CDR1 is SGHVS and CDR2 is FQNEAQ. This CDR3 has 14 residues. CDR3 sequence reads: CASSLKTAKETQYF. The DNA of the CDR3 is TGTGCCAGCAGCTTAAAGACCGCCAAAGAGACCCAGTACTTC. The full variable domain, completed using reference TRBV7-8 and TRBJ2-5, is GAGVSQSPRYKVAKRGQDVALRCDPISGHVSLFWYQQALGQGPEFLTYFQNEAQLDKSGLPSDRFFAERPEGSVSTLKIQRTQQEDSAVYLCASSLKTAKETQYFGPGTRLLVL.

The chain links TRBV24-1 to TRBJ2-1; 10 bases agree with TRBD1. The CDR3 spans 15 residues. Trimming removed 3 bases from V and 6 bases from J; junction bases left unmatched: 4. Per the germline V gene, CDR1 is KGHDR and CDR2 is SFDVKD. The CDR3: CATSDPRTGGNEQFF. The CDR3 bases are TGTGCCACCAGTGATCCCCGGACAGGGGGCAATGAGCAGTTCTTC.

CDR3 protein: CASSDSAGALRGYTF. For the CDR3, the DNA is TGTGCCAGCAGTGACTCTGCAGGGGCCCTTCGAGGCTACACCTTC. The chain carries TRBV6-4 and TRBJ1-2; TRBD1 might be the D (6 bases). V lost 0 bases and J lost 8, with 16 bases in between. This CDR3 has 15 residues. Germline lookup yields CDR1 MRHNA and CDR2 SNTAGT.

This clonotype was detected a few times. The chain carries TRBV5-5 and TRBJ1-2, with D uncertain. Germline CDR1 and CDR2: SGHKS and YYEKEE (reference sequence). Trimming took off 5 bases at V and 0 bases at J, with 11 bases between the two ends. This CDR3 is 14 amino acids long. In DNA, the CDR3 is TGTGCCAGCAGAAAGGACGCTACTAACTATGGCTACACCTTC. It yields the protein CASRKDATNYGYTF.

This clonotype was found many times. The rearrangement joins TRBV6-2 or TRBV6-3 to TRBJ2-7; 7 nucleotides agree with TRBD2. Germline V gene lookup returns CDR1 MNHEY and CDR2 SVGEGT. The CDR3 runs 14 residues. V lost 0 bases and J lost 2; bases outside the gene matches: 1. The DNA for the CDR3 is TGTGCCAGCAGTTACTCGGCGGGAGCCTACGAGCAGTACTTC. This sequence encodes CASSYSAGAYEQYF.

The V call is TRBV6-2 or TRBV6-3, the J call TRBJ1-1; no definite D call. Germline CDR1 reads MNHEY; CDR2 reads SVGEGT. This CDR3 spans 11 amino acids. Between the trimmed V and J ends, which lost 8 bases and 7 bases, there was a span of 11 bases. Here the CDR3 reads CASRYASEAFF. In DNA, the CDR3 is TGTGCCAGCCGATACGCCAGTGAAGCTTTCTTT.

There are a few counts of this clonotype. This rearrangement joins TRBV6-5 to TRBJ2-1, with TRBD2 matching over 8 bases. V was clipped by 5 bases and J by 5 bases; unmatched bases: 5. The germline V gene has CDR1 MNHEY and CDR2 SVGAGI. The CDR3 is 14 residues long. This chain's CDR3 is CASSIAGFHNEQFF. CDR3 in DNA: TGTGCCAGCAGTATAGCGGGATTTCACAATGAGCAGTTCTTC.

This clonotype has more than one count but fewer than ten. The gene calls are TRBV7-9 and TRBJ1-2; 12 positions match TRBD1. V shed 5 bases, J shed 4 bases, and the junction held 11 bases outside the gene matches. The CDR3 length is 17 residues. Germline CDR1 SEHNR, CDR2 FQNEAQ (reference sequence). The CDR3 sequence is CASSPPGTGGAGYGYTF. DNA of the CDR3: TGTGCCAGCAGCCCACCCGGGACAGGGGGCGCCGGCTATGGCTACACCTTC.

The chain uses TRBV6-2 or TRBV6-3 and TRBJ2-7; no clear D gene. Germline V CDR1 and CDR2: MNHEY, SVGEGT. The V gene lost 4 bases and the J gene lost 3 bases, with 4 bases spanning the gap. The length of the CDR3 is 11 residues. The CDR3 region is CASSSCYEQYF. The CDR3 DNA follows: TGTGCCAGCAGTTCATGCTACGAGCAGTACTTC.

This rearrangement joins TRBV11-2 to TRBJ2-1; 10 bases are shared with TRBD2. The CDR3 consists of 16 residues. Germline V gene data show CDR1 as SGHAT and CDR2 as FQNNGV. The trim removed 6 bases at V and 0 bases at J, leaving 5 bases unmatched. Here the CDR3 DNA reads TGTGCCAGCAGAAGACTAGCGGGTAGCTCCTACAATGAGCAGTTCTTC. Amino acid sequence: CASRRLAGSSYNEQFF.